Listed below are T cell receptor beta chains from one sample, sequenced in a study of a mutant IDH1 vaccine in newly diagnosed glioma. Clones were read by immunoSEQ multiplex PCR, and TCRdb kept only the in-frame ones, dropping some. The data contain roughly 70,000 clones, roughly 84% of them singletons. Their antigens are not known. This sample comprised PBMCs, obtained from a glioma patient whose treatment included an IDH1 peptide vaccine. The source is a woman in her 50s with glioma. Each CDR3 is given with its conserved first and last residue. The D gene is left open where the match is weak. Clone size is not always given. Where it is, it says once, few, many or a class for expanded clones.

J gene: TRBJ1-6; D gene: NA; clone size: NA; V gene: TRBV5-6; CDR3 length: 14; CDR3 DNA: TGTGCCAGCAGCGCCTCGGGGGATAATTCACCCCTCCACTTT; CDR3 protein: CASSASGDNSPLHF
J gene: TRBJ1-6; D gene: NA; clone size: NA; V gene: TRBV4-1; CDR3 length: 17; CDR3 DNA: TGCGCCAGCAGCCAAGTCTCTAGGGGGGTGAAAAATTCACCCCTCCACTTT; CDR3 protein: CASSQVSRGVKNSPLHF
J gene: TRBJ2-2; D gene: TRBD2; clone size: NA; V gene: TRBV9; CDR3 length: 16; CDR3 DNA: TGTGCCAGCAGCCCCTCGGGAGGGACGGGCACCGGGGAGCTGTTTTTT; CDR3 protein: CASSPSGGTGTGELFF
J gene: TRBJ2-7; D gene: NA; clone size: NA; V gene: TRBV20-1; CDR3 length: 11; CDR3 DNA: TGCAGTGCCGGGGGAGACTACGAGCAGTACTTC; CDR3 protein: CSAGGDYEQYF
J gene: TRBJ1-4; D gene: TRBD1; clone size: NA; V gene: TRBV27; CDR3 length: 13; CDR3 DNA: TGTGCCAGCCGGACAGGGGGTCAAGGAAAACTGTTTTTT; CDR3 protein: CASRTGGQGKLFF
J gene: TRBJ2-6; D gene: NA; clone size: NA; V gene: TRBV9; CDR3 length: 16; CDR3 DNA: TGTGCCAGCAGCGTAGCGAGGAGGGCTGGGGCCAACGTCCTGACTTTC; CDR3 protein: CASSVARRAGANVLTF
J gene: TRBJ1-1; D gene: NA; clone size: NA; V gene: TRBV5-8; CDR3 length: 13; CDR3 DNA: TGTGCCAGCAGCCTTGACAGACAGAGTTTAACTTTCTTT; CDR3 protein: CASSLDRQSLTFF
J gene: TRBJ2-3; D gene: NA; clone size: NA; V gene: TRBV10-3; CDR3 length: 15; CDR3 DNA: TGTGCCATCAGTGGAACAGGGCTTTACACAGATACGCAGTATTTT; CDR3 protein: CAISGTGLYTDTQYF
J gene: TRBJ2-5; D gene: TRBD2; clone size: NA; V gene: TRBV9; CDR3 length: 14; CDR3 DNA: TGTGCCAGCAGCTCCCGGGGGGTTTCCGAGACCCAGTACTTC; CDR3 protein: CASSSRGVSETQYF
J gene: TRBJ2-6; D gene: NA; clone size: NA; V gene: TRBV7-2; CDR3 length: 11; CDR3 DNA: TGTGCCAGCAGCTTAGGCAACGTCCTGACTTTC; CDR3 protein: CASSLGNVLTF
J gene: TRBJ1-3; D gene: NA; clone size: NA; V gene: TRBV7-9; CDR3 length: 15; CDR3 DNA: TGTGCCAGCAGCTTAGTGCAGCTTACTGGAAACACCATATATTTT; CDR3 protein: CASSLVQLTGNTIYF
J gene: TRBJ2-7; D gene: TRBD1; clone size: NA; V gene: TRBV5-1; CDR3 length: 14; CDR3 DNA: TGCGCCAGCAGCTCCGTGGACAGGGCCTACGAGCAGTACTTC; CDR3 protein: CASSSVDRAYEQYF
J gene: TRBJ2-2; D gene: TRBD1; clone size: NA; V gene: TRBV9; CDR3 length: 15; CDR3 DNA: TGTGCCAGCAGCGTAGAAGGACAGGGGGCCGGGGAGCTGTTTTTT; CDR3 protein: CASSVEGQGAGELFF
J gene: TRBJ1-2; D gene: NA; clone size: NA; V gene: TRBV5-4; CDR3 length: 15; CDR3 DNA: TGTGCCAGCAGCCACACTCGTGTTGCTAACTATGGCTACACCTTC; CDR3 protein: CASSHTRVANYGYTF
J gene: TRBJ1-3; D gene: NA; clone size: NA; V gene: TRBV5-5; CDR3 length: 13; CDR3 DNA: TGTGCCAGCAGCTTGGCAGTAGGAAACACCATATATTTT; CDR3 protein: CASSLAVGNTIYF
J gene: TRBJ2-7; D gene: NA; clone size: NA; V gene: TRBV7-2; CDR3 length: 15; CDR3 DNA: TGTGCCAGCAGCTTAGTGGCCAGGGTATCCTACGAGCAGTACTTC; CDR3 protein: CASSLVARVSYEQYF
J gene: TRBJ1-1; D gene: TRBD1; clone size: NA; V gene: TRBV19; CDR3 length: 16; CDR3 DNA: TGTGCCAGTAGTAACCGACAGGGGGCATGGAACACTGAAGCTTTCTTT; CDR3 protein: CASSNRQGAWNTEAFF
J gene: TRBJ2-7; D gene: NA; clone size: NA; V gene: TRBV5-1; CDR3 length: 14; CDR3 DNA: TGCGCCAGCAGCTTGGCCTCGGTCTCCTACGAGCAGTACTTC; CDR3 protein: CASSLASVSYEQYF
J gene: TRBJ1-5; D gene: TRBD1; clone size: NA; V gene: TRBV6-1; CDR3 length: 18; CDR3 DNA: TGTGCCAGCAGTGAAGTTCGACAGGGGGCGATTAGCAATCAGCCCCAGCATTTT; CDR3 protein: CASSEVRQGAISNQPQHF
J gene: TRBJ1-6; D gene: NA; clone size: NA; V gene: TRBV6-5; CDR3 length: 14; CDR3 DNA: TGTGCCAGCAGTTTGACGTACAATAATTCACCCCTCCACTTT; CDR3 protein: CASSLTYNNSPLHF
J gene: TRBJ2-1; D gene: NA; clone size: NA; V gene: TRBV7-9; CDR3 length: 12; CDR3 DNA: TGTGCCAGCCCCGGCGGGGGCGATGAGCAGTTCTTC; CDR3 protein: CASPGGGDEQFF
J gene: TRBJ1-2; D gene: NA; clone size: NA; V gene: TRBV7-2; CDR3 length: 14; CDR3 DNA: TGTGCCAGCAGCTTCGGACTTTCCCCCTATGGCTACACCTTC; CDR3 protein: CASSFGLSPYGYTF
J gene: TRBJ1-1; D gene: NA; clone size: few; V gene: TRBV6-5; CDR3 length: 14; CDR3 DNA: TGTGCCAGCAGTTACTCAAGCGTCCGCACTGAAGCTTTCTTT; CDR3 protein: CASSYSSVRTEAFF
J gene: TRBJ2-2; D gene: TRBD1; clone size: NA; V gene: TRBV11-2; CDR3 length: 16; CDR3 DNA: TGTGCCAGCAGCTGGCGGACAGGGGGAACATCTGGGGAGCTGTTTTTT; CDR3 protein: CASSWRTGGTSGELFF
J gene: TRBJ2-1; D gene: NA; clone size: NA; V gene: TRBV7-7; CDR3 length: 16; CDR3 DNA: TGTGCCAGCAGCTTAGCGATGGGGGGGGGCCTCAATGAGCAGTTCTTC; CDR3 protein: CASSLAMGGGLNEQFF
J gene: TRBJ2-7; D gene: NA; clone size: NA; V gene: TRBV5-1; CDR3 length: 14; CDR3 DNA: TGCGCCAGCAGCTTGGGCCCCTCTCCCTACGAGCAGTACTTC; CDR3 protein: CASSLGPSPYEQYF
J gene: TRBJ1-2; D gene: NA; clone size: NA; V gene: TRBV6-1; CDR3 length: 13; CDR3 DNA: TGTGCCAGCAGGTACGACAGTGCCTATGGCTACACCTTC; CDR3 protein: CASRYDSAYGYTF
J gene: TRBJ2-5; D gene: NA; clone size: once; V gene: TRBV7-8; CDR3 length: 14; CDR3 DNA: TGTGCCAGCAGCTACAGGGTATCCCAAGAGACCCAGTACTTC; CDR3 protein: CASSYRVSQETQYF
J gene: TRBJ1-1; D gene: NA; clone size: NA; V gene: TRBV19; CDR3 length: 13; CDR3 DNA: TGTGCCAGTAGTATAAGGGGATTGACTGAAGCTTTCTTT; CDR3 protein: CASSIRGLTEAFF
J gene: TRBJ1-5; D gene: NA; clone size: NA; V gene: TRBV6-1; CDR3 length: 13; CDR3 DNA: TGTGCCAGCAGTGGGGAAGGAAATCAGCCCCAGCATTTT; CDR3 protein: CASSGEGNQPQHF
J gene: TRBJ2-7; D gene: TRBD1; clone size: NA; V gene: TRBV7-2; CDR3 length: 14; CDR3 DNA: TGTGCCAGCAGCTCCGGGACAGGGGTGTACGAGCAGTACTTC; CDR3 protein: CASSSGTGVYEQYF
J gene: TRBJ2-2; D gene: NA; clone size: NA; V gene: TRBV18; CDR3 length: 16; CDR3 DNA: TGTGCCAGCTCTCCCGGACATATCGCGAACACCGGGGAGCTGTTTTTT; CDR3 protein: CASSPGHIANTGELFF
J gene: TRBJ1-3; D gene: NA; clone size: NA; V gene: TRBV7-2; CDR3 length: 15; CDR3 DNA: TGTGCCAGCAGTTTAACTATGACGTCCCGGGACACCATATATTTT; CDR3 protein: CASSLTMTSRDTIYF
J gene: TRBJ2-7; D gene: NA; clone size: NA; V gene: TRBV6-6; CDR3 length: 13; CDR3 DNA: TGTGCCAGCAGCAGCGTCGACTCCTACGAGCAGTACTTC; CDR3 protein: CASSSVDSYEQYF
J gene: TRBJ2-7; D gene: NA; clone size: NA; V gene: TRBV2; CDR3 length: 14; CDR3 DNA: TGTGCCAGCACTGCGAGGGGGGGTTCCTACGAGCAGTACTTC; CDR3 protein: CASTARGGSYEQYF
J gene: TRBJ1-2; D gene: NA; clone size: NA; V gene: TRBV30; CDR3 length: 13; CDR3 DNA: TGTGCCTGGAGTCCGGACAGCAACTATGGCTACACCTTC; CDR3 protein: CAWSPDSNYGYTF
J gene: TRBJ2-3; D gene: NA; clone size: NA; V gene: TRBV21-1; CDR3 length: 13; CDR3 DNA: TGTGCCAGCAGCAAATCCCCAACAGATACGCAGTATTTT; CDR3 protein: CASSKSPTDTQYF
J gene: TRBJ1-5; D gene: NA; clone size: NA; V gene: TRBV2; CDR3 length: 13; CDR3 DNA: TGTGCCACCCGAGGGGATAGCAATCAGCCCCAGCATTTT; CDR3 protein: CATRGDSNQPQHF
J gene: TRBJ1-2; D gene: NA; clone size: NA; V gene: TRBV5-1; CDR3 length: 15; CDR3 DNA: TGCGCCAGCAGCTTGTCCCCCGAGCTTGGCTATGGCTACACCTTC; CDR3 protein: CASSLSPELGYGYTF
J gene: TRBJ1-2; D gene: NA; clone size: NA; V gene: TRBV25-1; CDR3 length: 17; CDR3 DNA: TGTGCCAGCAGCGAGGGGGGGGGCGCCTGGGAAAGCCATGGCTACACCTTC; CDR3 protein: CASSEGGGAWESHGYTF
J gene: TRBJ1-3; D gene: NA; clone size: NA; V gene: TRBV5-1; CDR3 length: 14; CDR3 DNA: TGCGCCAGCAGCGGTGGGGGGGCTGGAAACACCATATATTTT; CDR3 protein: CASSGGGAGNTIYF
J gene: TRBJ1-2; D gene: NA; clone size: NA; V gene: TRBV9; CDR3 length: 14; CDR3 DNA: TGTGCCAGCAGCGAGACCTCAACCAACTATGGCTACACCTTC; CDR3 protein: CASSETSTNYGYTF
J gene: TRBJ1-1; D gene: NA; clone size: NA; V gene: TRBV5-8; CDR3 length: 12; CDR3 DNA: TGTGCCAGCATGACGGGCCGGTCTGAAGCTTTCTTT; CDR3 protein: CASMTGRSEAFF
J gene: TRBJ2-1; D gene: TRBD2; clone size: once; V gene: TRBV6-1; CDR3 length: 20; CDR3 DNA: TGTGCCAGCAGTGTTAGTTTCGGGACTAGCGGGGGGATGATCTACAATGAGCAGTTCTTC; CDR3 protein: CASSVSFGTSGGMIYNEQFF